One and the same sample provided the 29 T cell receptor beta chains below, sequenced in a study of human T cells and chemical hapten exposure. TCRdb fed the RACE reads into MiXCR, producing one record per CDR3 protein. The table lists 340,000 or so distinct CDR3 sequences, under 9% of them singletons. The time point is: patch test 1, 2 weeks after DPC sensitization. Treatment denoted: therapeutic diphenylcyclopropenone sensitization with weekly scalp DPC. The sequenced sample was whole blood, obtained in connection with sensitization to the hapten diphenylcyclopropenone (DPC). Every receptor here comes from a woman aged 18 to 35 with alopecia areata. Some clones in this sample may be carry-over from other donors' samples.

This clonotype appeared many times. The chain uses TRBV4-1 and TRBJ1-2; maybe TRBD1 (6 bases). CDR1 and CDR2 (germline): MGHRA, YSYEKL. The CDR3 is 17 residues long. Trimming left V 4 bases short and J 7 bases short, with 25 bases between. CDR3 in amino acids: CASSPNRLRKGGGGYTF. The CDR3 DNA sequence: TGCGCCAGCAGCCCCAACCGGTTAAGGAAGGGGGGTGGTGGCTACACCTTC.

This clonotype was seen at least ten times. The chain recombines TRBV4-3 with TRBJ1-6, with D tentatively TRBD1 (5 bases). V lost 0 bases and J 11 bases, leaving 14 bases between the germline ends. The CDR3 runs to 15 residues. Germline values: CDR1 LGHNA, CDR2 YSLEER. CDR3 bases: TGCGCCAGCAGCCAAGATTGGAGGCAGGGAACACCCCTCCACTTT. Translated, it gives CASSQDWRQGTPLHF.

This clonotype turned up a few times. The V call is TRBV5-1, the J call TRBJ1-1, with TRBD1 identical over 7 bases. The length of the CDR3 is 15 residues. Germline V lookup: CDR1 SGHRS, CDR2 YFSETQ. V gave up 2 bases and J gave up 0 bases; unmatched junction bases: 4. CDR3 residues: CASSFRDSLNTEAFF. The CDR3 DNA reads TGCGCCAGCAGCTTTAGGGACAGCCTGAACACTGAAGCTTTCTTT.

This sequence joins TRBV18 and TRBJ2-6; the D is unclear. Trimming removed 3 bases at V and 0 bases at J, with 15 bases between. The CDR3 covers 18 residues. The germline CDR1 and CDR2 sequences are KGHSH and LQKENI. CDR3 sequence reads: CASSPRLDPRSGANVLTF. Here the CDR3 DNA reads TGTGCCAGCTCACCTCGGTTAGACCCACGCTCTGGGGCCAACGTCCTGACTTTC.

This chain joins TRBV9 and TRBJ1-2; D gene uncertain. In germline, CDR1 is SGDLS, CDR2 YYNGEE. The CDR3 has 13 residues. Deletions cut 5 bases from V and 8 bases from J, with 16 bases between. CDR3 region: CASSISSPQGYTF. In DNA form, the CDR3 reads TGTGCCAGCAGTATTTCCAGTCCCCAGGGCTACACCTTC. The full variable domain, completed using reference TRBV9 and TRBJ1-2, is DSGVTQTPKHLITATGQRVTLRCSPRSGDLSVYWYQQSLDQGLQFLIQYYNGEERAKGNILERFSAQQFPDLHSELNLSSLELGDSALYFCASSISSPQGYTFGSGTRLTVV.

The V and J genes are TRBV2 and TRBJ1-2; 12 bases map to TRBD1. V dropped 7 bases and J dropped 4; count of bases not matched to a gene: 4. Germline CDR1 is SNHLY and CDR2 is FYNNEI. The CDR3 is 14 residues long. CDR3 in DNA: TGTGCCAGCAAGGGACAGGGGGCTGGCTATGGCTACACCTTC. Translation: CASKGQGAGYGYTF.

This clonotype was seen at least ten times. The chain joins TRBV11-2 to TRBJ2-3; maybe TRBD2 (5 bases). V was shortened by 0 bases and J by 6 bases, with 10 bases between the two germline ends. Germline V gene sequence: CDR1 SGHAT, CDR2 FQNNGV. This CDR3 is 14 amino acids long. The CDR3 nucleotides are TGTGCCAGCAGCTTAGATGGCAGAGGGGATACGCAGTATTTT. It yields the protein CASSLDGRGDTQYF.

This clonotype has just a few counts. The chain recombines TRBV7-9 with TRBJ2-1; tentatively, D is TRBD1 (6 bases). Germline-derived CDR1 and CDR2 are SEHNR and FQNEAQ (reference sequence). Trimming cost V 5 bases and J 4 bases, with 15 bases left between them. This CDR3 contains 15 residues. For the CDR3, the DNA is TGTGCCAGCAGCCCTTCCGGGCAGGGGTACAATGAGCAGTTCTTC. Protein sequence: CASSPSGQGYNEQFF.

The sample holds a few counts of this clonotype. This chain joins TRBV4-3 and TRBJ2-3; 9 nucleotides match TRBD2. V shed 0 bases and J 2 bases; nucleotides not matched to a gene: 18. In germline, CDR1 is LGHNA, CDR2 YSLEER. The CDR3 is 21 amino acids. DNA of the CDR3: TGCGCCAGCAGCCAAGAACCCCAGCTAGCGGGACGTTCGGGGGCCACAGATACGCAGTATTTT. Protein product: CASSQEPQLAGRSGATDTQYF.

The genes are TRBV14 and TRBJ1-1; perhaps TRBD1 as D (5 bases). Between the trimmed V and J ends, which lost 3 bases and 2 bases, there was a span of 13 bases. The CDR3 runs 15 residues. CDR1 SGHDN and CDR2 FVKESK come from the germline V gene. As DNA, the CDR3 is TGTGCCAGCAGCCATGCCCCCAGGGTTAACACTGAAGCTTTCTTT. Translated, it gives CASSHAPRVNTEAFF.

V usage is TRBV5-1 and J usage is TRBJ1-4, with a weak D call TRBD1 (5 bases). The CDR3 consists of 16 residues. From germline, CDR1 is SGHRS and CDR2 YFSETQ. V lost 4 bases, J lost 2 bases, and 15 bases lay in between. This chain's CDR3 is CASSPSPGRTNEKLFF. In DNA, the CDR3 is TGCGCCAGCAGCCCCTCGCCGGGACGGACTAATGAAAAACTGTTTTTT. Full variable domain (outside the CDR3, taken from reference TRBV5-1 and TRBJ1-4): KAGVTQTPRYLIKTRGQQVTLSCSPISGHRSVSWYQQTPGQGLQFLFEYFSETQRNKGNFPGRFSGRQFSNSRSEMNVSTLELGDSALYLCASSPSPGRTNEKLFFGSGTQLSVL.

This clonotype was observed a handful of times. The chain joins TRBV3-1 to TRBJ2-1; 8 positions match TRBD2. This CDR3 has 14 residues. J lost 7 bases, V lost 4 bases, and 6 bases had no gene match. Germline-derived CDR1 and CDR2 are LGHDT and YNNKEL (reference sequence). CDR3 sequence: CASSLRGGVNEQFF. CDR3 coding DNA: TGTGCCAGCAGCCTCCGGGGGGGCGTAAATGAGCAGTTCTTC.

This clonotype was detected ten times or more. The V and J genes are TRBV29-1 and TRBJ1-3; D remains ambiguous. The germline CDR1 and CDR2 sequences are SQVTM and ANQGSEA. The V gene lost 3 bases and the J gene lost 0 bases, with 12 bases spanning the gap. The CDR3 has 15 residues. CDR3 sequence: CSVDQGSSSGNTIYF. The CDR3 DNA reads as TGCAGCGTTGACCAAGGGAGCTCCTCTGGAAACACCATATATTTT.

This clonotype occurred many times. In DNA form, the CDR3 reads TGTGCCAGCAGCCAAGTTCTAAGGCCCGAGGATGGCTACACCTTC. Protein: CASSQVLRPEDGYTF. The chain couples TRBV3-1 to TRBJ1-2; unclear D gene. The CDR3 has 15 amino acids. V lost 1 base, J lost 6 bases, and 15 bases lay in between. CDR1 and CDR2 (germline): LGHDT, YNNKEL (reference sequence). Variable domain in full (rest from reference TRBV3-1 and TRBJ1-2): DTAVSQTPKYLVTQMGNDKSIKCEQNLGHDTMYWYKQDSKKFLKIMFSYNNKELIINETVPNRFSPKSPDKAHLNLHINSLELGDSAVYFCASSQVLRPEDGYTFGSGTRLTVV.

In this sample, this clonotype turned up a few times. CDR3 region: CASSGGRLNTEAFF. The CDR3 DNA follows: TGTGCCAGCAGTGGGGGACGTCTGAACACTGAAGCTTTCTTT. The chain employs TRBV6-5 and TRBJ1-1; D may be TRBD1 (5 bases). The CDR3 has 14 residues. The V end was cut by 5 bases, the J end by 0 bases, with 10 bases between. The germline V gene encodes CDR1 MNHEY and CDR2 SVGAGI.

This sequence joins TRBV2 and TRBJ2-7; D is unresolved. This CDR3 region has 12 residues. CDR1 is SNHLY, CDR2 FYNNEI, per germline. With 8 bases removed from V and 3 bases from J, the gap between germline ends came to 11 bases. The CDR3 DNA follows: TGTGCCAGCCTAAGCGCCGGCTACGAGCAGTACTTC. Its protein product is CASLSAGYEQYF.

J is TRBJ2-3 and V is TRBV5-4; no firm D call. V was shortened by 0 bases and J by 0 bases, with 8 bases between the two germline ends. The CDR3 is made up of 15 amino acids. Germline CDR1 SGHNT, CDR2 YYREEE (reference sequence). The chain's CDR3 is CASSLAFSSTDTQYF. CDR3 nucleotides: TGTGCCAGCAGCTTGGCGTTTTCGAGCACAGATACGCAGTATTTT.

In this sample, this clonotype turned up many times. This chain joins TRBV4-1 and TRBJ2-3, with 12 bases aligning to TRBD2. Germline V gene sequence: CDR1 MGHRA, CDR2 YSYEKL. After removal of 1 base from V and 0 bases from J, the junction contained 11 bases not matched to a gene. CDR3 length: 20 amino acids. The CDR3 region has the DNA TGCGCCAGCAGCCAAGGGGCTAGCGGGGGGGCCCCGCGGAGCACAGATACGCAGTATTTT. Amino acid sequence: CASSQGASGGAPRSTDTQYF.

This clonotype was detected a few times. V is TRBV7-2 and J is TRBJ2-6, with 7 bases matching TRBD2. CDR1 and CDR2 (germline): SGHTA, FQGNSA. The CDR3 covers 16 residues. V trimming: 0 bases; J trimming: 4 bases; junction bases outside the gene matches: 3. DNA of the CDR3: TGTGCCAGCAGCTTAGCGTTTAGCGGGGGGGCCAACGTCCTGACTTTC. Residues: CASSLAFSGGANVLTF.

J is TRBJ1-5 and V is TRBV5-1; D gene uncertain. Germline V gene sequence: CDR1 SGHRS, CDR2 YFSETQ. The CDR3 spans 15 residues. V lost 0 bases to trimming and J lost 5 bases, with 12 bases between them. The CDR3 region is CASSLGPLYYQPQHF. In nucleotides, the CDR3 is TGCGCCAGCAGCTTGGGTCCCCTCTATTATCAGCCCCAGCATTTT.

This clonotype was seen a handful of times. This chain links TRBV7-2 with TRBJ2-5; D gene uncertain. Germline values: CDR1 SGHTA, CDR2 FQGNSA. The CDR3 is 11 amino acids. The ends were cut back, 4 bases at V and 4 bases at J, with 4 bases in the middle. As DNA, the CDR3 is TGTGCCAGCAGCTCACCAGAGACCCAGTACTTC. This gives the protein CASSSPETQYF. The complete variable domain, with remaining parts taken from reference TRBV7-2 and TRBJ2-5, reads GAGVSQSPSNKVTEKGKDVELRCDPISGHTALYWYRQSLGQGLEFLIYFQGNSAPDKSGLPSDRFSAERTGGSVSTLTIQRTQQEDSAVYLCASSSPETQYFGPGTRLLVL.

This clonotype was counted a few times. The gene calls are TRBV2 and TRBJ2-3, with 7 positions matching TRBD1. In germline, CDR1 is SNHLY, CDR2 FYNNEI. The V segment lost 8 bases and the J segment 3 bases; nucleotides outside the gene matches: 5. This CDR3 is 13 amino acids long. CDR3 residues: CASELGQTDTQYF. CDR3 bases: TGTGCCAGCGAATTGGGACAGACAGATACGCAGTATTTT.

In its sample, this clonotype was seen many times. The chain uses TRBV7-8 and TRBJ2-1; TRBD1 is a possible D gene (5 bases). This CDR3 comprises 16 residues. Trimming took off 4 bases at V and 4 bases at J, with 17 bases between the two ends. Per germline, CDR1 SGHVS and CDR2 FQNEAQ. Here the CDR3 DNA reads TGTGCCAGCAGCTATTGGGGCGCAGACTTGTACAATGAGCAGTTCTTC. Protein product: CASSYWGADLYNEQFF.

This clonotype was observed a few times. The J gene is TRBJ2-5, the V gene TRBV12-3 or TRBV12-4; D is perhaps TRBD1 or TRBD2 (6 bases each). The CDR3 spans 13 residues. The germline V and J ends were trimmed by 6 bases and 1 base, with 9 bases remaining between them. This CDR3 is CASRWGAQETQYF. As DNA, the CDR3 is TGTGCCAGCAGGTGGGGGGCCCAAGAGACCCAGTACTTC.

The rearrangement joins TRBV9 to TRBJ2-7; TRBD2 might be the D (6 bases). Germline-derived CDR1 and CDR2 are SGDLS and YYNGEE. There are 16 residues in the CDR3. Trimming removed 0 bases from V and 3 bases from J, with 16 bases in between. The CDR3 DNA sequence: TGTGCCAGCAGCGTAGGGCCCTCGGGGGAGGTCTACGAGCAGTACTTC. It encodes CASSVGPSGEVYEQYF.

This clonotype was observed at least ten times. This chain joins TRBV20-1 and TRBJ1-1; a possible D gene is TRBD1 (6 bases). Germline values: CDR1 DFQATT, CDR2 SNEGSKA (reference sequence). Trimming took 1 base from V and 0 from J, leaving 9 bases between them. The CDR3 is 14 residues long. CDR3 sequence reads: CSARVGHLNTEAFF. The CDR3, as DNA: TGCAGTGCTAGAGTGGGACATCTGAACACTGAAGCTTTCTTT.

The CDR3 sequence is CASSLQAVLAKNIQYF. CDR3 nucleotide sequence: TGTGCCAGCAGTTTACAGGCCGTACTAGCCAAAAACATTCAGTACTTC. The rearrangement uses TRBV28 and TRBJ2-4; D not resolved. The V gene's germline CDR1 is MDHEN and CDR2 SYDVKM. This CDR3 region has 16 residues. Trimming shortened V by 2 bases and J by 0 bases, and 11 bases separated the two germline ends.

Many counts were recorded for this clonotype. This chain links TRBV5-1 with TRBJ2-7; no definite D call. The CDR3 is made up of 13 amino acids. V lost 4 bases to trimming and J lost 0 bases, with 8 bases between them. From germline, CDR1 is SGHRS and CDR2 YFSETQ. DNA for the CDR3: TGCGCCAGCAGCCCGGTTAGCTCCTACGAGCAGTACTTC. Protein: CASSPVSSYEQYF.

This clonotype has at least ten counts. The chain recombines TRBV6-5 with TRBJ1-1; D not resolved. V shed 8 bases and J shed 0 bases, with 13 bases lying between them. Looked up from germline, CDR1 is MNHEY and CDR2 is SVGAGI. CDR3 size: 14 residues. The CDR3 nucleotides read TGTGCCAGCTTACCGGCCGGAATGAACACTGAAGCTTTCTTT. Its protein product is CASLPAGMNTEAFF.